This entry is about one T cell receptor beta chain. This record belongs to a study of blood T cell repertoires in COVID-19. V lost 2 bases and J 2 bases, leaving 9 bases between the germline ends. The germline V gene has CDR1 SGHVS and CDR2 FQNEAQ. The CDR3 sequence is 14 residues long. TCRdb's table, derived via immunoSEQ multiplex PCR, lists solely in-frame clones and lacks some. The table includes approximately 47,000 clones, around 90% detected once. The receptor was derived from a human donor with active COVID-19. The donor label of this sample is uncertain. The source material was peripheral blood. V usage is TRBV7-8 and J usage is TRBJ1-2; D unresolved. The CDR3 nucleotides are TGTGCCAGCAGCTTACGCGGCAGCAACTATGGCTACACCTTC. Protein: CASSLRGSNYGYTF.